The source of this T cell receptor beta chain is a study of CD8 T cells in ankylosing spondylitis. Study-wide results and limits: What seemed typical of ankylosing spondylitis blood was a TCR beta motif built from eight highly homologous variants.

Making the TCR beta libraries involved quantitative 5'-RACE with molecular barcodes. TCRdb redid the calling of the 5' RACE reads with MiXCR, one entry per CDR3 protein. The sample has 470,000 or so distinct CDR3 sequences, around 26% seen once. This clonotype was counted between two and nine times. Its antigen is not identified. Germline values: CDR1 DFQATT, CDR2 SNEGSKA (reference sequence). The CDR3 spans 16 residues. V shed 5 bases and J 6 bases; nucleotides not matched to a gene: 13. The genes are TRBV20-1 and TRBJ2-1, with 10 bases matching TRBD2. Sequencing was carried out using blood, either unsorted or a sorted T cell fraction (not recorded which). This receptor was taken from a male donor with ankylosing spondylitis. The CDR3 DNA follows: TGCAGTGCTGGCCCGATGGTGGTAGCGGGAGGCAATGAGCAGTTCTTC. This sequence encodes CSAGPMVVAGGNEQFF.